This T cell receptor beta chain is from a study of tumor-infiltrating lymphocytes in oesophageal squamous cell carcinoma. TCRdb recomputed calls from the PCR reads with MiXCR, one row per CDR3 protein. The repertoire holds 13,000 or so distinct CDR3 sequences, with about half as singletons. As to this clonotype: One junction end does not reproduce the germline sequence, and a read error may be involved.

Germline V lookup: CDR1 SGHVS, CDR2 FNYEAQ. The CDR3 loop spans 13 amino acids. The sample comprised blood. This TCR was recovered from a female donor with esophageal squamous cell carcinoma. The rearrangement uses TRBV7-6 and TRBJ2-7, with D possibly TRBD2 on 5 matching bases. The DNA end is more similar to TRBJ2-5, so the J call may be wrong. This chain's CDR3 is CASSLDGGGTQYF. Written as DNA, the CDR3 is TGTGCTAGCAGCTTAGACGGAGGAGGGACCCAGTACTTC.